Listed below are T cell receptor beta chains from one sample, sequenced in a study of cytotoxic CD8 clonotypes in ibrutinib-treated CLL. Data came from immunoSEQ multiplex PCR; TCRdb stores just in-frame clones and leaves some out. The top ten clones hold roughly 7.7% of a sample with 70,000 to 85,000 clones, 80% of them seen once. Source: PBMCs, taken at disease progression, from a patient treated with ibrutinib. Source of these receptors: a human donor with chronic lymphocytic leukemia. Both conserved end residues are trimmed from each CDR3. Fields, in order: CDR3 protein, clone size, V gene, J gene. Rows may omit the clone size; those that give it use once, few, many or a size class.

cdr3_aa: ASSPPGTTSHEQY
clone_size: -
v_call: TRBV2
j_call: TRBJ2-7

cdr3_aa: ASGTGDSPYGYT
clone_size: few
v_call: TRBV5-1
j_call: TRBJ1-2

cdr3_aa: ASKVNSDSYNEQF
clone_size: -
v_call: TRBV19
j_call: TRBJ2-1

cdr3_aa: ASSTTGGGQPQH
clone_size: -
v_call: TRBV19
j_call: TRBJ1-5

cdr3_aa: ASSLGVAGVTDTQY
clone_size: -
v_call: TRBV11-2
j_call: TRBJ2-3

cdr3_aa: ASSLAGVNTGELF
clone_size: -
v_call: TRBV7-9
j_call: TRBJ2-2

cdr3_aa: ASSQQDGFGQY
clone_size: -
v_call: TRBV18
j_call: TRBJ2-7

cdr3_aa: ASRRGVGGRYEQY
clone_size: few
v_call: TRBV21-1
j_call: TRBJ2-7

cdr3_aa: ASSPWTGSTDTQY
clone_size: -
v_call: TRBV5-6
j_call: TRBJ2-3

cdr3_aa: ASSQAWREHTQY
clone_size: -
v_call: TRBV4-2
j_call: TRBJ2-3

cdr3_aa: ASSSTDWAGNTIY
clone_size: -
v_call: TRBV5-6
j_call: TRBJ1-3

cdr3_aa: ASSDLGETQY
clone_size: -
v_call: TRBV10-2
j_call: TRBJ2-5

cdr3_aa: ASSSPIWDSRSYGYT
clone_size: -
v_call: TRBV7-8
j_call: TRBJ1-2

cdr3_aa: ASSPGPTSYGYT
clone_size: -
v_call: TRBV10-2
j_call: TRBJ1-2

cdr3_aa: ASSHPTRDRYNEQF
clone_size: -
v_call: TRBV4-1
j_call: TRBJ2-1

cdr3_aa: ASSEYTQGYEQY
clone_size: -
v_call: TRBV25-1
j_call: TRBJ2-7

cdr3_aa: ASSATSPRADTQY
clone_size: -
v_call: TRBV5-4
j_call: TRBJ2-3

cdr3_aa: ASSLALETGELF
clone_size: -
v_call: TRBV5-1
j_call: TRBJ2-2

cdr3_aa: ARGLAGNTGELF
clone_size: -
v_call: TRBV5-1
j_call: TRBJ2-2

cdr3_aa: ASSLLGLLTDTQY
clone_size: -
v_call: TRBV28
j_call: TRBJ2-3

cdr3_aa: ASGETHTGELF
clone_size: -
v_call: TRBV6-6
j_call: TRBJ2-2

cdr3_aa: ASSRRTDSYGYT
clone_size: -
v_call: TRBV7-9
j_call: TRBJ1-2

cdr3_aa: ASSYDDREDTGELF
clone_size: -
v_call: TRBV6-7
j_call: TRBJ2-2

cdr3_aa: ASSGGLAGRTDTQY
clone_size: few
v_call: TRBV9
j_call: TRBJ2-3